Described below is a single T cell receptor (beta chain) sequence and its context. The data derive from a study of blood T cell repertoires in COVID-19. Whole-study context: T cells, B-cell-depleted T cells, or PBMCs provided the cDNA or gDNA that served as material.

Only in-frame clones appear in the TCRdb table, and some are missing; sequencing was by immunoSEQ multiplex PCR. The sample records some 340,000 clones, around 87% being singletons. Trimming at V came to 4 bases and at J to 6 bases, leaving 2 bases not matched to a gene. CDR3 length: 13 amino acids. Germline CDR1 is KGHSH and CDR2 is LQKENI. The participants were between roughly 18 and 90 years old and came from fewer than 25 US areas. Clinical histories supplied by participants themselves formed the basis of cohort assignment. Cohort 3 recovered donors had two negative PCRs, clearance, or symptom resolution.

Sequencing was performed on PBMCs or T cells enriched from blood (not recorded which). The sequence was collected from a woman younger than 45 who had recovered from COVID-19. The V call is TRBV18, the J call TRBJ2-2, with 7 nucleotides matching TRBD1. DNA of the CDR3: TGTGCCAGCTCACTGACAGGGCCCGGGGAGCTGTTTTTT. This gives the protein CASSLTGPGELFF.